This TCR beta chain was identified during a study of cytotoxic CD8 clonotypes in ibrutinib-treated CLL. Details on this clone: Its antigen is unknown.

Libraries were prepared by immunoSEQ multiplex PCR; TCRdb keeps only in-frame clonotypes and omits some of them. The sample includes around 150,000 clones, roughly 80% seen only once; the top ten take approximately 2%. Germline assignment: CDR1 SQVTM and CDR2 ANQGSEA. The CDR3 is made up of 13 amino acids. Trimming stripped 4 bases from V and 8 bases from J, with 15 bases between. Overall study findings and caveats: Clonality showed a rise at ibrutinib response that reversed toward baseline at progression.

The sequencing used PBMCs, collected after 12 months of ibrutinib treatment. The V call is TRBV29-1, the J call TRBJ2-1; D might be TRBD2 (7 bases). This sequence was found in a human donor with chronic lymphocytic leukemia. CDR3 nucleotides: TGCAGCGTTGCGTGGGGGGCGGGGGATGAGCAGTTCTTC. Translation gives CSVAWGAGDEQFF.